The clone carrying this T cell receptor beta chain was seen once. Its antigen is unidentified. The repertoire was sequenced with immunoSEQ multiplex PCR; TCRdb's copy has only in-frame clones and lacks some. This table has 30,000 or so clones, less than 97% appearing once. The data originate from a study of T cells in tuberculosis. Study background: A South African cohort included IGRA-negative adolescents, latently infected IGRA-positive adolescents and adults with active tuberculosis. Study-level points and caveats: Shorter CDR3-alpha in active tuberculosis partly drove smaller distances.

CDR3 length: 14 residues. With 0 bases removed from V and 4 bases from J, the gap between germline ends came to 9 bases. The germline V gene has CDR1 MNHEY and CDR2 SVGAGI. Each donor contributed 95,000 or so T cells on average, unsorted. The clonotype originates from a donor aged 10-30 years with latent tuberculosis or without tuberculosis infection. Sequencing input: PBMCs. The chain combines TRBV6-5 with TRBJ1-1; D is undetermined. DNA for the CDR3: TGTGCCAGCAGTTACTCGACGGGGAGCACTGAAGCTTTCTTT. Protein: CASSYSTGSTEAFF.